These 32 T cell receptor beta chains came from one sample sequenced in a study of blood T cells in healthy people across ages. Combining a sample-barcoded 5' primer with a J-beta primer mix, a second PCR ran for roughly 6 to 11 cycles. Via MiXCR, TCRdb re-called the 5' RACE reads, giving one row per CDR3 protein. The sample holds hundreds of thousands of distinct CDR3 sequences; approximately 25% are singletons and the top ten take more than 7.5%. This sample was also put to use in a study of T cells of mothers and their children.

Sequencing input: blood. The receptors shown here come from a boy younger than 18 in good health.

This rearrangement joins TRBV3-1 to TRBJ2-5; TRBD1 matches at 8 bases. The J call may be wrong; the DNA end is better matched by TRBJ2-7. The length of the CDR3 is 15 residues. Per the germline V gene, CDR1 is LGHDT and CDR2 is YNNKEL (reference sequence). The CDR3 loop is CASSPGQGVPSEQYF. The CDR3 DNA follows: TGTGCCAGCAGCCCTGGACAGGGAGTTCCTAGCGAGCAGTACTTC.

The chain is built from TRBV19 and TRBJ2-1; maybe TRBD2 (5 bases). Germline lookup yields CDR1 LNHDA and CDR2 SQIVND (reference sequence). The CDR3 extends over 14 amino acids. V was clipped by 5 bases and J by 6 bases, with 14 bases between them. The CDR3, as DNA: TGTGCCAGTAGTGTGGACTTTCCCATCAATGAGCAGTTCTTC. Encoded protein: CASSVDFPINEQFF.

A few counts support this clonotype. This chain links TRBV10-3 with TRBJ2-5; D ambiguous. The J call is uncertain, as TRBJ2-7 better fits the DNA end. This CDR3 contains 13 residues. Germline values: CDR1 ENHRY, CDR2 SYGVKD. In nucleotides, the CDR3 is TGTGCCATCAGTGAGTCGGTATGGTACGAGCAGTACTTC. This translates into CAISESVWYEQYF.

The V gene is TRBV4-2, the J gene TRBJ1-4; TRBD1 aligns across 8 bases. Germline-derived CDR1 and CDR2 are LGHNA and YNFKEQ. This CDR3 has 18 amino acids. J was trimmed by 3 bases and V by 2 bases; bases with no gene match: 11. The CDR3, as DNA: TGTGCCAGCAGCCAACGTGGACAGGGCACCTATTCTAATGAAAAACTGTTTTTT. This sequence encodes CASSQRGQGTYSNEKLFF.

The chain combines TRBV25-1 with TRBJ2-5, with D possibly being TRBD1 (8 bases). There are 15 residues in the CDR3. With 6 bases removed from V and 5 bases from J, the gap between germline ends came to 19 bases. From germline, CDR1 is MGHDK and CDR2 SYGVNS. This CDR3 reads CASSAPDREGETQYF. The CDR3 DNA follows: TGTGCCAGCAGCGCTCCGGACAGGGAGGGTGAGACCCAGTACTTC.

This clonotype occurred a few times. The V gene is TRBV6-5, the J gene TRBJ2-1; no reliable D call. Trimming left V 4 bases short and J 8 bases short, with 12 bases between. The CDR3 consists of 13 residues. The V gene's germline CDR1 is MNHEY and CDR2 SVGAGI. The CDR3 sequence: CASSSPGTHEQFF. The CDR3 bases are TGTGCCAGCAGTTCTCCAGGAACCCATGAGCAGTTCTTC.

This clonotype was counted only a few times. The chain uses TRBV18 and TRBJ2-5, with D possibly being TRBD1 (5 bases). Trimming pared 3 bases from V and 0 bases from J, leaving 11 bases between. CDR1 is KGHSH and CDR2 is LQKENI in the germline V gene. CDR3 length: 15 amino acids. CDR3 sequence: CASSPGHQYQETQYF. The CDR3 coding sequence is TGTGCCAGCTCACCGGGGCACCAGTACCAAGAGACCCAGTACTTC.

This rearrangement joins TRBV20-1 to TRBJ2-5, with 14 positions matching TRBD2. There are 15 residues in the CDR3. Germline-derived CDR1 and CDR2 are DFQATT and SNEGSKA (reference sequence). J lost 9 bases, V lost 6 bases, and 12 bases had no gene match. CDR3 region: CSAPSGTSGRKAQYF. CDR3 bases: TGCAGTGCCCCTTCGGGGACTAGCGGGAGAAAGGCCCAGTACTTC.

The chain combines TRBV7-2 with TRBJ1-1; maybe TRBD1 (5 bases). Germline V gene sequence: CDR1 SGHTA, CDR2 FQGNSA. V was trimmed by 5 bases and J by 0 bases, leaving 13 bases between them. The CDR3 runs to 15 residues. The CDR3 nucleotides read TGTGCCAGCAGCCCCCAGACAGCTTTGAACACTGAAGCTTTCTTT. Protein sequence: CASSPQTALNTEAFF.

This clonotype has just a few counts. V and J are TRBV6-6 and TRBJ2-5; D ambiguous. The J call may be incorrect, as the DNA end agrees better with TRBJ2-7. The CDR3 length is 14 residues. Germline CDR1 and CDR2: MNHNY and SVGAGI (reference sequence). In DNA form, the CDR3 reads TGTGCCAGCAGTAAACACTCACTTTCCTACGAGCAGTACTTC. It encodes CASSKHSLSYEQYF.

This clonotype appeared once. The chain joins TRBV3-1 to TRBJ2-7, with D possibly being TRBD1 (5 bases). V dropped 4 bases and J dropped 0 bases, with 13 bases sitting between them. The CDR3 has 15 amino acids. Germline V CDR1 and CDR2: LGHDT, YNNKEL (reference sequence). The DNA of the CDR3 is TGTGCCAGCAGCCCATGGGGCGTATACTCCTACGAGCAGTACTTC. Its protein product is CASSPWGVYSYEQYF.

The gene calls are TRBV20-1 and TRBJ2-1, with TRBD2 identical over 14 bases. Germline-derived CDR1 and CDR2 are DFQATT and SNEGSKA (reference sequence). This CDR3 is 17 amino acids long. V lost 1 base and J lost 8; bases outside the gene matches: 10. The CDR3 sequence is CSARGVRTSGRFDEQFF. CDR3 nucleotide sequence: TGCAGTGCTAGAGGGGTTCGGACTAGCGGGAGGTTCGATGAGCAGTTCTTC.

The chain combines TRBV15 with TRBJ2-5; maybe TRBD2 (6 bases). V lost 5 bases, J lost 9 bases, and 16 bases lay in between. This CDR3 is 13 amino acids long. Germline loops: CDR1 LNHNV, CDR2 YYDKDF (reference sequence). The CDR3 bases are TGTGCCACCAGCGGAGCCCCCGGGAGTGCCCAGTACTTC. It specifies CATSGAPGSAQYF.

A few counts support this clonotype. The chain joins TRBV6-5 to TRBJ2-1; D call uncertain. CDR1 and CDR2 (germline): MNHEY, SVGAGI. There are 15 residues in the CDR3. V lost 0 bases to trimming and J lost 9 bases, with 15 bases between them. The CDR3 region is CASSYSKGPSTEQFF. For the CDR3, the DNA is TGTGCCAGCAGTTACTCGAAGGGTCCTTCCACTGAGCAGTTCTTC.

This clonotype has just a few counts. The chain is built from TRBV3-1 and TRBJ2-7; 7 bases line up with TRBD2. Germline V gene lookup returns CDR1 LGHDT and CDR2 YNNKEL (reference sequence). This CDR3 has 14 residues. Trimming cost V 5 bases and J 7 bases; bases outside gene matches: 11. CDR3 DNA: TGTGCCAGCAGCTCGACGGGAGGCCGGGGAGAGCAGTACTTC. Translated: CASSSTGGRGEQYF.

This chain connects TRBV6-5 to TRBJ1-1, with D possibly TRBD1 on 5 matching bases. This CDR3 is built from 16 residues. In germline, CDR1 is MNHEY, CDR2 SVGAGI. Trimming left V 5 bases short and J 1 base short, with 17 bases between. Here the CDR3 reads CASSVPFGTGNTEAFF. The CDR3 bases are TGTGCCAGCAGTGTCCCCTTCGGGACGGGGAACACTGAAGCTTTCTTT.

This chain joins TRBV6-6 and TRBJ1-1; D unclear. V gave up 2 bases and J gave up 0 bases, with 7 bases separating them. Looked up from germline, CDR1 is MNHNY and CDR2 is SVGAGI (reference sequence). This CDR3 region has 14 residues. The DNA for the CDR3 is TGTGCCAGCAGTTACAGAGCCATGAACACTGAAGCTTTCTTT. This encodes CASSYRAMNTEAFF.

CDR3 coding DNA: TGCAGCGTTTATGGGCTAGCGGGGACCAAAGAGACCCAGTACTTC. Its protein product is CSVYGLAGTKETQYF. This chain uses TRBV29-1 with TRBJ2-5, with 9 bases lining up with TRBD2. Germline assignment: CDR1 SQVTM and CDR2 ANQGSEA. Trimming cost V 5 bases and J 3 bases; bases outside gene matches: 10. The CDR3 has 15 residues. The full variable domain, completed using reference TRBV29-1 and TRBJ2-5, is SAVISQKPSRDICQRGTSLTIQCQVDSQVTMMFWYRQQPGQSLTLIATANQGSEATYESGFVIDKFPISRPNLTFSTLTVSNMSPEDSSIYLCSVYGLAGTKETQYFGPGTRLLVL.

This sequence joins TRBV27 and TRBJ1-2; D is unresolved. V lost 2 bases to trimming and J lost 9 bases, with 13 bases between them. The CDR3 has 13 residues. Germline CDR1 and CDR2: MNHEY and SMNVEV (reference sequence). As DNA, the CDR3 is TGTGCCAGCAGTTTAAGTAGCTGGGAGAGCTACACCTTC. Its translation is CASSLSSWESYTF.

This clonotype was seen a few times. The chain employs TRBV3-1 and TRBJ2-7; the D gene could be TRBD1 or TRBD2 (6 bases each). The germline V gene has CDR1 LGHDT and CDR2 YNNKEL (reference sequence). V lost 4 bases and J lost 5, with 15 bases in between. The CDR3 has 14 residues. The CDR3 is CASSPPGAKDEQYF. CDR3 DNA sequence: TGTGCCAGCAGCCCTCCGGGGGCCAAGGACGAGCAGTACTTC.

This chain links TRBV9 with TRBJ1-2; D is perhaps TRBD1 (6 bases). The ends were cut back, 2 bases at V and 5 bases at J, with 16 bases in the middle. Germline V lookup: CDR1 SGDLS, CDR2 YYNGEE. There are 15 residues in the CDR3. The CDR3 region is CASSVRGGGGYGYTF. The CDR3 DNA sequence: TGTGCCAGCAGCGTGCGCGGGGGCGGCGGTTATGGCTACACCTTC. Using reference TRBV9 and TRBJ1-2 for the parts outside the CDR3, the full variable domain is DSGVTQTPKHLITATGQRVTLRCSPRSGDLSVYWYQQSLDQGLQFLIQYYNGEERAKGNILERFSAQQFPDLHSELNLSSLELGDSALYFCASSVRGGGGYGYTFGSGTRLTVV.

Details on this clonotype: The germline gene is not matched at one end of the junction; a read error may be the cause. V usage is TRBV29-1 and J usage is TRBJ2-1; TRBD2 matches 7 bases. The CDR3 sequence is 13 residues long. Germline assignment: CDR1 SQVTM and CDR2 ANQGSEA. The CDR3, as DNA: TGCAGCGCCCGACTAGCTTCCTACAATGAGCGGTTCTTC. Protein sequence: CSARLASYNERFF.

The chain couples TRBV4-2 to TRBJ1-1, with D possibly TRBD1 on 5 matching bases. The CDR3 loop spans 16 amino acids. V was cut by 0 bases and J by 1 base, with 12 bases left in between. The germline V gene has CDR1 LGHNA and CDR2 YNFKEQ. CDR3 DNA sequence: TGTGCCAGCAGCCAAGAGGCGGGGCAAACGAACACTGAAGCTTTCTTT. Amino acids: CASSQEAGQTNTEAFF.

This clonotype was found a few times. DNA for the CDR3: TGCAGCGTTGAAGGGATGGAGTGGGGTCACAATGAGCAGTTCTTC. Its translation is CSVEGMEWGHNEQFF. The chain recombines TRBV29-1 with TRBJ2-1; D is unclear. Trimming cost V 1 base and J 5 bases, with 15 bases left between them. Germline V gene lookup returns CDR1 SQVTM and CDR2 ANQGSEA. This CDR3 has 15 amino acids.

Only a few counts were recorded for this clonotype. One end of the junction varies from germline; a read error may be responsible. V usage is TRBV7-9 and J usage is TRBJ2-4; 8 bases map to TRBD2. Germline V gene data show CDR1 as SEHNR and CDR2 as FQNEAQ (reference sequence). This CDR3 comprises 16 residues. The CDR3 is CASSATGGAAKNIRYF. CDR3 nucleotide sequence: TGTGCCAGCAGCGCCACCGGGGGGGCAGCCAAAAACATTCGGTACTTC. The full variable domain, with the rest looked up from reference TRBV7-9 and TRBJ2-4, is DTGVSQNPRHKITKRGQNVTFRCDPISEHNRLYWYRQTLGQGPEFLTYFQNEAQLEKSRLLSDRFSAERPKGSFSTLEIQRTEQGDSAMYLCASSATGGAAKNIRYFGAGTRLSVL.

The chain joins TRBV11-2 to TRBJ2-5; D might be TRBD1 (5 bases). Germline V gives CDR1 SGHAT, CDR2 FQNNGV. This CDR3 has 15 residues. V lost 4 bases to trimming and J lost 2 bases, with 14 bases between them. The CDR3 region is CASSSPRTLQETQYF. The DNA for the CDR3 is TGTGCCAGCAGCTCACCGCGGACACTTCAAGAGACCCAGTACTTC.

CDR3 nucleotides: TGTGCCAGCAGCCCCAAAACAGGTACCGAGCAGTACTTC. This translates into CASSPKTGTEQYF. The V gene is TRBV9, the J gene TRBJ2-7; D might be TRBD1 (5 bases). The CDR3 length is 13 residues. Trimming stripped 4 bases from V and 6 bases from J, with 14 bases between. Looked up from germline, CDR1 is SGDLS and CDR2 is YYNGEE.

This clonotype was counted only a few times. The chain combines TRBV7-9 with TRBJ2-1; D remains ambiguous. The J call is in doubt because the DNA end fits TRBJ2-5 better. Germline CDR1 SEHNR, CDR2 FQNEAQ (reference sequence). This CDR3 spans 16 amino acids. Written as DNA, the CDR3 is TGTGCCAGCAGCCGCCAAACGAGAGGTTGGCAAGAGACCCAGTACTTC. This sequence encodes CASSRQTRGWQETQYF.

V usage is TRBV27 and J usage is TRBJ1-5; the match to TRBD1 covers 8 bases. CDR1 MNHEY and CDR2 SMNVEV come from the germline V gene (reference sequence). With 4 bases clipped from V and 1 base from J, the junction kept 3 bases outside the gene matches. The CDR3 is made up of 15 amino acids. CDR3 in DNA: TGTGCCAGCAGTTCCCGACAGGGGAGCAATCAGCCCCAGCATTTT. Translating it yields CASSSRQGSNQPQHF.

The chain is built from TRBV4-1 and TRBJ2-3; the D is unclear. Germline V gene sequence: CDR1 MGHRA, CDR2 YSYEKL. The CDR3 consists of 17 residues. V lost 0 bases and J 2 bases, leaving 15 bases between the germline ends. CDR3 DNA sequence: TGCGCCAGCAGCCAAGATTTCGCCCTGATAATCACAGATACGCAGTATTTT. Residues: CASSQDFALIITDTQYF.

V usage is TRBV20-1 and J usage is TRBJ2-7; TRBD1 matches 7 bases. Trimming removed 3 bases from V and 9 bases from J; junction bases left unmatched: 8. The CDR3 loop spans 12 amino acids. The germline gives CDR1 DFQATT, CDR2 SNEGSKA (reference sequence). CDR3: CSASFSRTGQYF. CDR3 DNA: TGCAGTGCTAGCTTTTCCAGGACAGGGCAGTACTTC.

The chain couples TRBV20-1 to TRBJ1-1, with a weak D call TRBD1 (6 bases). Trimming stripped 5 bases from V and 0 bases from J, with 16 bases between. Germline assignment: CDR1 DFQATT and CDR2 SNEGSKA (reference sequence). This CDR3 contains 15 residues. The CDR3 coding sequence is TGCAGTGCTCCCCCGTATGACAGGCTGAACACTGAAGCTTTCTTT. As protein: CSAPPYDRLNTEAFF.